The TCR beta chain under discussion was sequenced for a study of T cells expressing NK-cell markers. This CDR3 region has 12 residues. Germline lookup yields CDR1 MDHEN and CDR2 SYDVKM. TCRdb processed the 5' RACE reads again and assigns one entry to each CDR3 protein, with no DNA. The sample has 440,000 or so distinct CDR3 sequences. General study results and limits: The dominant NKG2C+ clonotypes represented roughly 1.0-7.5% of CD8+ T cells in five or six donors.

For this clonotype: Its specificity is unknown.

Input material: blood T cells: a sorted CD56 or NKG2C T cell subset, CD4+ or CD8+ T cells, or bulk PBMC T cells (not recorded which). V is TRBV28 and J is TRBJ1-1. This clonotype was sampled from a woman between 18 and 70 years old in good health. The CDR3 sequence: CASKSGWTEAFF.